This paragraph reports one T cell receptor beta chain. The sample belongs to a study of blood T cell repertoires in COVID-19. Across the study: T cells, B-cell-depleted T cells, or PBMCs supplied cDNA or gDNA.

The data were produced by immunoSEQ multiplex PCR, yet TCRdb's version contains in-frame clones alone and is incomplete. The table lists 100,000 to 150,000 clones, around nine tenths of them singletons. Seattle researchers signed up patients amid active infection and tracked them longitudinally. Germline V gene lookup returns CDR1 MNHEY and CDR2 SMNVEV (reference sequence). The V end lost 8 bases, the J end lost 5 bases, and 24 bases lay between the germline ends. The CDR3 is 16 amino acids. The clonotype comes from a woman in her 70s with COVID-19, enrolled during active disease. Sequencing input: peripheral blood. The V call is TRBV27, the J call TRBJ1-1; tentative D call: TRBD1 (6 bases). The CDR3 coding sequence is TGTGCCAGCTGTTCGGGGTGGGGGCGGGGAGGGACTGAAGCTTTCTTT. Amino acid sequence: CASCSGWGRGGTEAFF.